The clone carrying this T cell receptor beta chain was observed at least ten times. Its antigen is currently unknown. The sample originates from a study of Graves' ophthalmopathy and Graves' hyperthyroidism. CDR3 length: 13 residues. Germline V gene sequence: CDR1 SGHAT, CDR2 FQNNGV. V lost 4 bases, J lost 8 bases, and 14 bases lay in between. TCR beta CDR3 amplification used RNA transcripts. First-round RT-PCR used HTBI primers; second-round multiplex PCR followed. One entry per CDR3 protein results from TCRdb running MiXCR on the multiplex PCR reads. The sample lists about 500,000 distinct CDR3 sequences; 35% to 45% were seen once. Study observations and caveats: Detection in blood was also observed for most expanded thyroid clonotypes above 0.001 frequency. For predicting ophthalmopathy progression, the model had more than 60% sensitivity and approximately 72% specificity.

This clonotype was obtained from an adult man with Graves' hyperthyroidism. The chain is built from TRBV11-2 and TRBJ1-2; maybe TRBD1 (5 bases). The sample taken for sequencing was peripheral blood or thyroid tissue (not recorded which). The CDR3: CASSSLGGEGYTF. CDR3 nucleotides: TGTGCCAGCAGCTCCCTCGGGGGGGAGGGCTACACCTTC.